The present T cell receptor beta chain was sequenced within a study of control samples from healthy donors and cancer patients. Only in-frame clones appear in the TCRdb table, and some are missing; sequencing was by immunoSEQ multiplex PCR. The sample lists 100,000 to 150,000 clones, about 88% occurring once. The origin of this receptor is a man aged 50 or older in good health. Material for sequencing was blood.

The CDR3 region has the DNA TGTGCCAGCAGCCTGGGACAGTTGTCCGGGGAGCTGTTTTTT. This sequence encodes CASSLGQLSGELFF. V gene TRBV5-4 combines with J gene TRBJ2-2; TRBD1 agrees at 7 bases. The germline CDR1 and CDR2 sequences are SGHNT and YYREEE (reference sequence). V was clipped by 4 bases and J by 6 bases; unmatched bases: 6. The CDR3 sequence is 14 residues long.